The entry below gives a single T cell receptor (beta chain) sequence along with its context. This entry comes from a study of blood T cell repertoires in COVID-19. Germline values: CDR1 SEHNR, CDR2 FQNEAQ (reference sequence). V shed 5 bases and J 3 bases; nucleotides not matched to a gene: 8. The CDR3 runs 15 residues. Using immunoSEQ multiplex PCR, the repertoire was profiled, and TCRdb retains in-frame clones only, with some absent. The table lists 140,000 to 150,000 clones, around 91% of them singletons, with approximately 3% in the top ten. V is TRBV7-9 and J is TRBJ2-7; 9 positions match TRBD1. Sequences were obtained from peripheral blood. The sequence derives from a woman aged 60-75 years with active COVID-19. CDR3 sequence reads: CASSPQDRGIYEQYF. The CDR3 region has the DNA TGTGCCAGCAGCCCCCAGGACAGGGGCATCTACGAGCAGTACTTC.